These 27 T cell receptor beta chains originate from one sample sequenced in a study of identical twins. TCRdb re-derived calls from the 5' RACE reads in MiXCR, one entry per CDR3 protein. The sample yields more than 350,000 distinct CDR3 sequences, around 9% seen once. Sequences were obtained from naive T cells sorted from blood. The receptors derive from a woman in her 50s in good health.

The rearrangement links TRBV6-5 to TRBJ2-7; 7 bases fit TRBD2. With V trimmed by 0 bases and J by 3 bases, 2 bases remained unmatched. Germline CDR1 reads MNHEY; CDR2 reads SVGAGI. There are 14 residues in the CDR3. The CDR3 sequence is CASSYSGRDYEQYV. For the CDR3, the DNA is TGTGCCAGCAGTTACTCGGGGAGGGACTACGAGCAGTACGTC.

This clonotype was found many times. DNA of the CDR3: TGCGCCAGCAGCTCCGGGACAGGGTCTACTGAAGCTTTCTTT. The encoded protein is CASSSGTGSTEAFF. V and J are TRBV5-1 and TRBJ1-1, with TRBD1 matching 9 bases. The CDR3 sequence is 14 residues long. Germline V gene lookup returns CDR1 SGHRS and CDR2 YFSETQ. Trimming at V came to 3 bases and at J to 5 bases, leaving 5 bases not matched to a gene.

This clonotype was counted many times. The gene calls are TRBV27 and TRBJ1-1; 8 bases agree with TRBD1. The CDR3 is 15 amino acids. CDR1 is MNHEY and CDR2 is SMNVEV in the germline V gene (reference sequence). V dropped 3 bases and J dropped 5; count of bases not matched to a gene: 8. The CDR3 region has the DNA TGTGCCAGCAGTTTGGGCAGGGGGCGACGAACTGAAGCTTTCTTT. Residues: CASSLGRGRRTEAFF.

This chain connects TRBV19 to TRBJ2-5; unclear D gene. V gave up 3 bases and J gave up 3 bases, with 11 bases separating them. Germline V CDR1 and CDR2: LNHDA, SQIVND (reference sequence). CDR3 size: 14 residues. In nucleotides, the CDR3 is TGTGCCAGTAGTATGTTTAGGACGGAAGAGACCCAGTACTTC. Translating it yields CASSMFRTEETQYF.

The chain recombines TRBV7-9 with TRBJ2-1; 9 bases line up with TRBD2. CDR3 size: 14 residues. Per the germline V gene, CDR1 is SEHNR and CDR2 is FQNEAQ (reference sequence). The trim removed 4 bases at V and 3 bases at J, leaving 1 base unmatched. CDR3 DNA: TGTGCCAGCAGCTCGACTAGCGGCTACAATGAGCAGTTCTTC. This translates into CASSSTSGYNEQFF.

This clonotype has a count of ten or more. The rearrangement links TRBV29-1 to TRBJ2-3; the D is unclear. From germline, CDR1 is SQVTM and CDR2 ANQGSEA. The CDR3 is 10 residues long. Written as DNA, the CDR3 is TGCTGCCCAGAAGGAGATACGCAGTATTTT. This codes for CCPEGDTQYF.

This clonotype was picked up many times. The CDR3 sequence: CASGGGVYPGYTF. The CDR3 coding sequence is TGTGCTAGTGGGGGGGGAGTTTACCCTGGCTACACCTTC. The J gene is TRBJ1-2, the V gene TRBV12-5; D is perhaps TRBD1 (5 bases). The V and J ends lost 6 bases and 7 bases respectively, with 15 bases between them. The CDR3 loop spans 13 amino acids. CDR1 and CDR2 from the germline V gene are LGHNT and FRNRAP.

This clonotype was seen a handful of times. The rearrangement links TRBV9 to TRBJ2-1, with D possibly matching TRBD2 (6 bases). The V end was cut by 0 bases, the J end by 5 bases, with 12 bases between. Germline V gene lookup returns CDR1 SGDLS and CDR2 YYNGEE. The CDR3 has 15 residues. The CDR3 is CASSVAGSSHNEQFF. As DNA, the CDR3 is TGTGCCAGCAGCGTAGCCGGGAGTTCCCACAATGAGCAGTTCTTC.

This clonotype was counted ten times or more. The CDR3 DNA sequence: TGCAGCGTTGGAGGTCACTACGAGCAGTACTTC. Translated, it gives CSVGGHYEQYF. The genes are TRBV29-1 and TRBJ2-7; D is unresolved. CDR3 length: 11 residues. Trimming removed 4 bases at V and 3 bases at J, with 7 bases between. Germline loops: CDR1 SQVTM, CDR2 ANQGSEA.

About this clonotype itself: No conserved phenylalanine or tryptophan is present at the end of the CDR3, so a read error is the likely explanation. This chain joins TRBV12-3 or TRBV12-4 and TRBJ2-2; TRBD2 is a possible D gene (5 bases). The CDR3 is 11 residues long. The CDR3 bases are TGTGCCAGCACTAACACCGGGGATCTGTTTTAT. It is translated as CASTNTGDLFY.

The chain links TRBV5-1 to TRBJ2-1; tentatively, D is TRBD2 (5 bases). This CDR3 has 15 amino acids. V dropped 0 bases and J dropped 7 bases, with 14 bases sitting between them. Germline V gene sequence: CDR1 SGHRS, CDR2 YFSETQ. The CDR3 nucleotides are TGCGCCAGCAGCTTGGCCGGAGTTACGGGAAATGAGCAGTTCTTC. Translated, it gives CASSLAGVTGNEQFF.

This chain joins TRBV11-2 and TRBJ2-3; 8 bases line up with TRBD2. Unmatched junction bases numbered 11, after V lost 4 bases and J lost 2 bases. In germline, CDR1 is SGHAT, CDR2 FQNNGV. This CDR3 region has 17 residues. The CDR3 here is CASSYRPPSGSTDTQYF. The DNA for the CDR3 is TGTGCCAGCAGCTACCGACCCCCTAGCGGGTCCACAGATACGCAGTATTTT.

This clonotype was observed at least ten times. The rearrangement joins TRBV4-1 to TRBJ2-2, with TRBD2 as a possible D gene (5 bases). Trimming removed 1 base from V and 4 bases from J, with 7 bases in between. The germline CDR1 and CDR2 sequences are MGHRA and YSYEKL. The CDR3 length is 14 residues. This chain's CDR3 is CASSQGLRTGELFF. In DNA form, the CDR3 reads TGCGCCAGCAGCCAAGGACTACGCACCGGGGAGCTGTTTTTT.

Only a few counts were recorded for this clonotype. The chain employs TRBV7-3 and TRBJ2-3; 8 bases are a match to TRBD2. The V gene's germline CDR1 is SGHTA and CDR2 FQGTGA. V lost 5 bases, J lost 6 bases, and 10 bases stayed unmatched. This CDR3 region has 15 residues. In DNA form, the CDR3 reads TGTGCCAGCAGCCCAGGACTAGCCGAGTGGGATACGCAGTATTTT. As protein: CASSPGLAEWDTQYF.

In its sample, this clonotype was seen many times. The chain couples TRBV4-1 to TRBJ1-5; D remains unclear. The V end was cut by 4 bases, the J end by 0 bases, with 7 bases between. Germline values: CDR1 MGHRA, CDR2 YSYEKL. The CDR3 is 14 amino acids. CDR3 sequence reads: CASSPQYSNQPQHF. CDR3 sequence (DNA): TGCGCCAGCAGCCCACAGTATAGCAATCAGCCCCAGCATTTT.

The chain is built from TRBV10-3 and TRBJ2-1; D is uncertain. With 4 bases removed from V and 8 bases from J, the gap between germline ends came to 9 bases. Germline assignment: CDR1 ENHRY and CDR2 SYGVKD. This CDR3 spans 12 amino acids. CDR3 sequence: CAISGASHEQFF. In DNA form, the CDR3 reads TGTGCCATCAGTGGAGCATCGCATGAGCAGTTCTTC.

The sample holds a few counts of this clonotype. V usage is TRBV14 and J usage is TRBJ2-1; a weak D match, TRBD1 (6 bases). Germline CDR1 SGHDN, CDR2 FVKESK. This CDR3 region has 15 residues. V lost 4 bases to trimming and J lost 2 bases, with 12 bases between them. The CDR3 loop reads CASSLQGRTYNEQFF. The CDR3 DNA follows: TGTGCCAGCAGCCTGCAGGGGCGTACCTACAATGAGCAGTTCTTC.

The sample holds many counts of this clonotype. The rearrangement links TRBV29-1 to TRBJ2-3, with D perhaps matching TRBD1 or TRBD2 (5 bases each). The germline CDR1 and CDR2 sequences are SQVTM and ANQGSEA. The CDR3 is 14 residues long. Trimming removed 6 bases at V and 0 bases at J, with 13 bases between. CDR3 sequence: CSVQGATSTDTQYF. Written as DNA, the CDR3 is TGCAGCGTCCAGGGAGCGACTAGCACAGATACGCAGTATTTT.

This clonotype was recorded many times. CDR3 DNA: TGCGCCAGCAGTCAGCAGGCACTGGGCTCCTACAATGAGCAGTTCTTC. Amino acid sequence: CASSQQALGSYNEQFF. This chain joins TRBV5-1 and TRBJ2-1; D is uncertain. Trimming left V 5 bases short and J 0 bases short, with 15 bases between. Germline CDR1 reads SGHRS; CDR2 reads YFSETQ. CDR3 length: 16 residues.

This clonotype appeared a few times. The chain carries TRBV20-1 and TRBJ2-7; 8 bases agree with TRBD2. With V trimmed by 5 bases and J by 6 bases, 6 bases remained unmatched. Per the germline V gene, CDR1 is DFQATT and CDR2 is SNEGSKA (reference sequence). CDR3 length: 12 residues. CDR3 DNA: TGCAGTGCTGTCGGGGGGGCAGGCGAGCAGTACGTC. This sequence encodes CSAVGGAGEQYV.

The chain employs TRBV12-3 or TRBV12-4 and TRBJ2-1; 8 positions agree with TRBD2. The CDR3 length is 14 residues. Trimming at V came to 3 bases and at J to 7 bases, leaving 5 bases not matched to a gene. The CDR3 bases are TGTGCCAGCAGTTTCCCCCGGGAGGGAAATGAGCAGTTCTTC. Protein sequence: CASSFPREGNEQFF.

This chain links TRBV24-1 with TRBJ2-1; the match to TRBD1 covers 9 bases. CDR1 KGHDR and CDR2 SFDVKD come from the germline V gene. This CDR3 has 15 residues. J gave up 6 bases and V 4 bases, and 6 bases lay outside the gene matches. Written as DNA, the CDR3 is TGTGCCACCAGTGAAAAGACAGGGGGGGTCAATGAGCAGTTCTTC. Translating it yields CATSEKTGGVNEQFF.

In this sample, this clonotype turned up many times. This rearrangement joins TRBV24-1 to TRBJ1-2; D unresolved. This CDR3 has 15 residues. Looked up from germline, CDR1 is KGHDR and CDR2 is SFDVKD. Trimming cost V 2 bases and J 4 bases, with 13 bases left between them. The CDR3 sequence: CATSDWRRSGYGYTF. The CDR3, as DNA: TGTGCCACCAGTGATTGGCGGCGAAGCGGCTATGGCTACACCTTC.

This clonotype has at least ten counts. V and J are TRBV5-1 and TRBJ2-3; 11 bases map to TRBD2. CDR1 SGHRS and CDR2 YFSETQ come from the germline V gene. The CDR3 is 16 residues long. The ends lost 1 base at V and 5 bases at J; junction bases unmatched: 6. The DNA for the CDR3 is TGCGCCAGCAGCTTGTTTAGCGGGAGGGCCCAAGATACGCAGTATTTT. Its translation is CASSLFSGRAQDTQYF.

The chain uses TRBV20-1 and TRBJ2-5; no definite D call. CDR3 size: 15 residues. The V and J ends lost 2 bases and 0 bases respectively, with 13 bases between them. From germline, CDR1 is DFQATT and CDR2 SNEGSKA (reference sequence). As DNA, the CDR3 is TGCAGTGCTAGACCTAAGACTTGGTACCAAGAGACCCAGTACTTC. Translated: CSARPKTWYQETQYF.

This clonotype was seen repeatedly, ten times or more. This chain uses TRBV12-3 or TRBV12-4 with TRBJ1-5; 11 bases agree with TRBD1. This CDR3 region has 14 residues. With V trimmed by 5 bases and J by 6 bases, 3 bases remained unmatched. DNA of the CDR3: TGTGCCAGCAGTACGGGACAGGGGGGTCAGCCCCAGCATTTT. Amino acids: CASSTGQGGQPQHF.

This clonotype has ten or more counts. J is TRBJ2-1 and V is TRBV6-1; D remains ambiguous. Trimming stripped 5 bases from V and 6 bases from J, with 11 bases between. The CDR3 runs to 13 residues. CDR1 MNHNS and CDR2 SASEGT come from the germline V gene. CDR3 coding DNA: TGTGCCAGCAGTTCGGATGGAGCCAATGAGCAGTTCTTC. It yields the protein CASSSDGANEQFF.